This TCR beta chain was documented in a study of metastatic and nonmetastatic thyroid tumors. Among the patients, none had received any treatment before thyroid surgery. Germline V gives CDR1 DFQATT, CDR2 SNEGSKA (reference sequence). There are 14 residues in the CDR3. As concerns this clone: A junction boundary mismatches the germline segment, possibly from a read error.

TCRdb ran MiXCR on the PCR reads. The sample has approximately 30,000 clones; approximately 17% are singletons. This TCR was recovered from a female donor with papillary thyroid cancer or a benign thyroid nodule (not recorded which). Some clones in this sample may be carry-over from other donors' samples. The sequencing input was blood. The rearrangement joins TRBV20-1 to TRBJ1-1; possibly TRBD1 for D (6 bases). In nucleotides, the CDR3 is TGCAGTGCTAGAGTGGGCAATCGGGACACTGAAGCTCTCTTT. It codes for CSARVGNRDTEALF.